This T cell receptor (beta chain) was obtained from a study of T cells after yellow fever vaccination. Study-wide findings and caveats: Although most clonotypes did not, a small share appeared in both CD4 and CD8 compartments. A secondary response was less intense yet reached its peak sooner, at day 5 versus 15. Most clones from primary vaccination resurfaced after the booster (around 97% CD4, over 75% CD8).

One entry per CDR3 protein, called by TCRdb with MiXCR from the 5' RACE reads. This sample carries over 130,000 distinct CDR3 sequences, over 7% of them seen once, and the ten largest clones take approximately 0.78%. This clonotype has ten or more counts. No antigen is known for it. The specimen comprised CD4+ T cells sorted from PBMCs, sampled 5 days after the yellow fever booster vaccination. The sequence came from a man aged 30-40 years who received the YFV17D yellow fever vaccine.

The CDR3 protein is CASSVTGFQETQYF. CDR3 nucleotide sequence: TGCGCCAGCAGCGTAACAGGGTTCCAAGAGACCCAGTACTTC. The chain carries TRBV5-1 and TRBJ2-5; TRBD1 is a possible D gene (6 bases). The ends were cut back, 4 bases at V and 1 base at J, with 11 bases in the middle. Looked up from germline, CDR1 is SGHRS and CDR2 is YFSETQ. The CDR3 has 14 residues.